This entry describes one T cell receptor (beta chain). The antigen remains undetermined. PCR involved 60 Vbeta and 13 Jbeta primers. The method was immunoSEQ multiplex PCR; TCRdb's version includes in-frame clones alone and lacks a portion of them. This sample's table has about 200,000 clones. These data come from a study of cytomegalovirus exposure and HLA in healthy donors. General study findings and limits: Rare TCR sequences dominated, though some public TCRs recurred in many donors. Beyond CMV serostatus, there was no information to go on about immune exposure. A classifier reportedly called cytomegalovirus status with high sensitivity and specificity. Trimming of TCR beta V- and J-genes showed a link, identified in a later analysis, to a missense DCLRE1C variant.

Germline-derived CDR1 and CDR2 are MDHEN and SYDVKM. This CDR3 spans 13 amino acids. Trimming took 4 bases from V and 9 from J, leaving 13 bases between them. Sample: PBMCs. The J gene is TRBJ2-1, the V gene TRBV28; tentatively, D is TRBD1 (5 bases). The clonotype was recovered from a boy younger than 18 in good health and CMV-seronegative. The CDR3 spells CASSSPRVGEQFF. The CDR3 DNA sequence: TGTGCCAGCAGTTCCCCCAGGGTCGGTGAGCAGTTCTTC.